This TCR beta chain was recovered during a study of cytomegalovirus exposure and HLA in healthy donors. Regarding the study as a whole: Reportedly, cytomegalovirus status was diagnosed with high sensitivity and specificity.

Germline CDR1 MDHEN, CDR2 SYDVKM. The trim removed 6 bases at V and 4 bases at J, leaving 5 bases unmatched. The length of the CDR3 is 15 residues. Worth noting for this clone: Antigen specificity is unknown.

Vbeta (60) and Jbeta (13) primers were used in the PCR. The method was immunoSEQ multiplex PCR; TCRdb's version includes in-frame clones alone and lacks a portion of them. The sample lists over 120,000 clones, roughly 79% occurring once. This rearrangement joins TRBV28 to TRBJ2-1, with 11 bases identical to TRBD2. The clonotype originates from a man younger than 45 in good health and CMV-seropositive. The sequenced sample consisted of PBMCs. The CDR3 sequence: CASSTSGRGYNEQFF. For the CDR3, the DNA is TGTGCCAGCAGCACTAGCGGGAGAGGTTACAATGAGCAGTTCTTC. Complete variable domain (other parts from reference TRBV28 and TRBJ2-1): DVKVTQSSRYLVKRTGEKVFLECVQDMDHENMFWYRQDPGLGLRLIYFSYDVKMKEKGDIPEGYSVSREKKERFSLILESASTNQTSMYLCASSTSGRGYNEQFFGPGTRLTVL.